Here is one T cell receptor (beta chain) with its context. Its specificity is unknown. The sample comes from a study of circulating and synovial CD4+ cells in juvenile arthritis. Study-level findings and limits: Overlap with synovium rose as more T cells were sequenced. Circulating pathogenic-like and bulk T cells looked alike by Vbeta family usage. Compared with bulk blood, circulating pathogenic-like lymphocytes shared substantially more CDR3 sequences with synovial T cells. These repertoires were less diverse than bulk blood CD4 repertoires.

Germline V lookup: CDR1 SGHKS, CDR2 YYEKEE (reference sequence). The CDR3 loop spans 13 amino acids. The V gene end was trimmed by 0 bases and the J gene end by 5 bases; junction bases not matched to a gene: 0. Using immunoSEQ multiplex PCR, the repertoire was profiled, and TCRdb retains in-frame clones only, with some absent. This repertoire shows tens of thousands of clones, 95% to 96% found once; its top ten account for approximately 0.18%. The sequence came from a human donor with juvenile idiopathic arthritis. Specimen: CD4+ T cells from blood. This rearrangement joins TRBV5-5 to TRBJ1-1, with 8 bases that match TRBD1. CDR3 nucleotides: TGTGCCAGCAGCTTGGACAGGGGGACTGAAGCTTTCTTT. Translated: CASSLDRGTEAFF.